The 23 T cell receptor beta chains below were found in one sample sequenced in a study of blood T cell repertoires in COVID-19 (TCRdb year 2020). Library generation was performed with the immunoSEQ multiplex PCR assay. Not all clones reach the TCRdb copy of this immuneACCESS table, which keeps in-frame sequences only. Checked studies attribute under half of the gap to unresolved V genes and leave the rest unexplained. This sample lists about 430,000 clones; over 75% were detected once. Together, the top ten hold approximately 1% of the sample. The sequenced sample was PBMCs or T cells enriched from blood (not recorded which). The receptors shown here come from a woman aged 25 to 39 with acute COVID-19.

J is TRBJ2-4 and V is TRBV13; D is perhaps TRBD2 (5 bases). V gave up 7 bases and J gave up 2 bases, with 21 bases separating them. Germline loops: CDR1 PRHDT, CDR2 FYEKMQ (reference sequence). This CDR3 region has 17 residues. CDR3 loop: CASTWGRGLSPKNIQYF. The DNA of the CDR3 is TGTGCCAGCACCTGGGGTCGGGGTTTAAGCCCCAAAAACATTCAGTACTTC.

J is TRBJ1-5 and V is TRBV6-1; unclear D gene. The CDR3 has 14 amino acids. V was shortened by 3 bases and J by 9 bases, with 15 bases between the two germline ends. Germline values: CDR1 MNHNS, CDR2 SASEGT. This CDR3 is CASSEGSFLRPQHF. Here the CDR3 DNA reads TGTGCCAGCAGTGAGGGCAGCTTCCTAAGGCCCCAGCATTTT.

This clone has a single count. This sequence joins TRBV30 and TRBJ1-2; 8 nucleotides align to TRBD1. Germline V gene data show CDR1 as GTSNPN and CDR2 as SVGIG (reference sequence). The CDR3 runs to 13 residues. The trim removed 3 bases at V and 5 bases at J, leaving 5 bases unmatched. In nucleotides, the CDR3 is TGTGCCTGGAGCGAGAGGACAGGGTATGGCTACACCTTC. Translating gives CAWSERTGYGYTF.

The chain is built from TRBV6-5 and TRBJ1-2; TRBD1 aligns across 7 bases. Germline trimming cut 0 bases from V and 8 bases from J; bases unmatched to any gene: 6. This CDR3 contains 14 residues. Per the germline V gene, CDR1 is MNHEY and CDR2 is SVGAGI. CDR3 sequence: CASSYSPQDRGYTF. The CDR3 DNA reads TGTGCCAGCAGTTACTCCCCCCAGGACAGGGGCTACACCTTC.

The genes are TRBV2 and TRBJ1-6, with D possibly being TRBD1 (6 bases). The germline V gene has CDR1 SNHLY and CDR2 FYNNEI. CDR3 size: 14 residues. Trimming cost V 4 bases and J 10 bases, with 14 bases left between them. The CDR3 here is CASSVQQGVSPLHF. In nucleotides, the CDR3 is TGTGCCAGCAGTGTGCAACAGGGTGTATCACCCCTCCACTTT.

The CDR3 sequence: CASSSGDRRPEKLFF. For the CDR3, the DNA is TGTGCCAGCAGTTCCGGGGACAGAAGACCCGAAAAACTGTTTTTT. The rearrangement uses TRBV6-2 or TRBV6-3 and TRBJ1-4, with TRBD1 matching 7 bases. The V gene end was trimmed by 4 bases and the J gene end by 8 bases; junction bases not matched to a gene: 10. The CDR3 contains 15 residues. Germline V gives CDR1 MNHEY, CDR2 SVGEGT.

The rearrangement uses TRBV2 and TRBJ1-3, with a tentative D call TRBD1 (6 bases). Germline V gene data show CDR1 as SNHLY and CDR2 as FYNNEI. V shed 2 bases and J shed 4 bases, with 9 bases lying between them. The CDR3 is 14 residues long. The CDR3 DNA reads as TGTGCCAGCAGTGAATGGCAGGGGGGAAACACCATATATTTT. Translation: CASSEWQGGNTIYF.

The gene calls are TRBV6-5 and TRBJ2-3, with TRBD1 identical over 8 bases. There are 15 residues in the CDR3. V lost 2 bases, J lost 4 bases, and 5 bases stayed unmatched. CDR1 and CDR2 (germline): MNHEY, SVGAGI. The CDR3: CASSYGVQGADTQYF. The CDR3 DNA sequence: TGTGCCAGCAGTTACGGGGTACAGGGGGCAGATACGCAGTATTTT.

V gene TRBV2 combines with J gene TRBJ1-2; D ambiguous. The V gene lost 0 bases and the J gene lost 4 bases, with 9 bases spanning the gap. The CDR3 is 14 amino acids. Germline values: CDR1 SNHLY, CDR2 FYNNEI. The CDR3, as DNA: TGTGCCAGCAGTGAAGCATTACAGATCTATGGCTACACCTTC. As protein: CASSEALQIYGYTF.

Points on this clone: The sample carries other DNA sequences with the same CDR3. This chain connects TRBV19 to TRBJ1-1; D perhaps matches TRBD1 (5 bases). Germline CDR1 is LNHDA and CDR2 is SQIVND (reference sequence). The CDR3 covers 11 residues. V was clipped by 1 base and J by 8 bases, with 5 bases between them. CDR3 loop: CASSIGGEAFF. The CDR3 DNA reads TGTGCCAGTAGTATAGGGGGCGAAGCTTTCTTT.

This chain joins TRBV27 and TRBJ1-1; D is unclear. V was cut by 2 bases and J by 5 bases, with 9 bases left in between. The V gene's germline CDR1 is MNHEY and CDR2 SMNVEV (reference sequence). This CDR3 region has 13 residues. The CDR3 nucleotides are TGTGCCAGCAGTTTAGAGGGAGGGACTGAAGCTTTCTTT. Translating it yields CASSLEGGTEAFF.

The chain carries TRBV28 and TRBJ2-7; TRBD1 aligns across 10 bases. The germline V gene has CDR1 MDHEN and CDR2 SYDVKM. The CDR3 sequence is 15 residues long. The V gene end was trimmed by 7 bases and the J gene end by 4 bases; junction bases not matched to a gene: 10. The CDR3 spells CASTRPGQGRYEQYF. For the CDR3, the DNA is TGTGCCAGCACGAGGCCGGGACAGGGGAGATACGAGCAGTACTTC.

The table lists this clone with a count of one. CDR3 sequence: CASSESGTGRPLHF. CDR3 nucleotides: TGTGCCAGCAGTGAAAGCGGGACAGGGAGACCCCTCCACTTT. V is TRBV6-1 and J is TRBJ1-6; 9 bases match TRBD1. CDR3 length equals 14 residues. After removal of 2 bases from V and 12 bases from J, the junction contained 5 bases not matched to a gene. Per germline, CDR1 MNHNS and CDR2 SASEGT.

The rearrangement links TRBV5-1 to TRBJ2-3; D unresolved. Trimming left V 0 bases short and J 2 bases short, with 13 bases between. CDR1 and CDR2 from the germline V gene are SGHRS and YFSETQ. This CDR3 region has 16 residues. CDR3 bases: TGCGCCAGCAGCTTGGATGGAGTACCAGCCACAGATACGCAGTATTTT. Its protein product is CASSLDGVPATDTQYF. Using reference TRBV5-1 and TRBJ2-3 for the parts outside the CDR3, the full variable domain is KAGVTQTPRYLIKTRGQQVTLSCSPISGHRSVSWYQQTPGQGLQFLFEYFSETQRNKGNFPGRFSGRQFSNSRSEMNVSTLELGDSALYLCASSLDGVPATDTQYFGPGTRLTVL.

The chain recombines TRBV15 with TRBJ2-5; weak D call: TRBD2 (6 bases). Germline CDR1 LNHNV, CDR2 YYDKDF (reference sequence). The V end lost 1 base, the J end lost 5 bases, and 14 bases lay between the germline ends. The CDR3 has 15 amino acids. The CDR3: CATSRGDSRRETQYF. The CDR3 DNA reads TGTGCCACCAGCAGAGGGGACTCGCGTCGGGAGACCCAGTACTTC. The variable domain in full, completed from reference TRBV15 and TRBJ2-5, reads DAMVIQNPRYQVTQFGKPVTLSCSQTLNHNVMYWYQQKSSQAPKLLFHYYDKDFNNEADTPDNFQSRRPNTSFCFLDIRSPGLGDTAMYLCATSRGDSRRETQYFGPGTRLLVL.

The V and J genes are TRBV12-5 and TRBJ2-3; 13 positions match TRBD2. The germline gives CDR1 LGHNT, CDR2 FRNRAP. This CDR3 is 21 amino acids long. V lost 0 bases, J lost 6 bases, and 18 bases stayed unmatched. CDR3 sequence reads: CASGLVGAVEGLAGNRDTQYF. The CDR3, as DNA: TGTGCTAGTGGTTTGGTAGGTGCGGTCGAGGGACTAGCGGGAAACCGGGATACGCAGTATTTT.

The chain combines TRBV19 with TRBJ1-2, with TRBD1 matching 10 bases. This CDR3 is built from 15 residues. V was pared by 7 bases and J by 7 bases, with 12 bases of the junction left unmatched. CDR1 is LNHDA and CDR2 is SQIVND in the germline V gene (reference sequence). DNA of the CDR3: TGTGCCAGTACCCAAGGGGACAGGGGCAGACGTGGCTACACCTTC. It codes for CASTQGDRGRRGYTF. Full variable domain (missing parts from reference TRBV19 and TRBJ1-2): DGGITQSPKYLFRKEGQNVTLSCEQNLNHDAMYWYRQDPGQGLRLIYYSQIVNDFQKGDIAEGYSVSREKKESFPLTVTSAQKNPTAFYLCASTQGDRGRRGYTFGSGTRLTVV.

The rearrangement links TRBV2 to TRBJ2-1, with TRBD1 matching 8 bases. V shed 4 bases, J shed 4 bases, and the junction held 3 bases outside the gene matches. The CDR3 length is 14 residues. The germline V gene encodes CDR1 SNHLY and CDR2 FYNNEI. The CDR3 bases are TGTGCCAGCAGTGGGGACAGGAGTTACAATGAGCAGTTCTTC. Residues: CASSGDRSYNEQFF.

Written as DNA, the CDR3 is TGTGCCAGCAGCTTAGGTTATTTAGGTACAGGGGGCAACACCGGGGAGCTGTTTTTT. Translated, it gives CASSLGYLGTGGNTGELFF. The J gene is TRBJ2-2, the V gene TRBV7-2, with 9 bases identical to TRBD1. With V trimmed by 1 base and J by 2 bases, 11 bases remained unmatched. There are 19 residues in the CDR3. Germline values: CDR1 SGHTA, CDR2 FQGNSA.

This clone was seen a single time. The CDR3, as DNA: TGTGCCAGCAGCTCCCTTCCGGACAGGGGGCACGGCTACACCTTC. Protein sequence: CASSSLPDRGHGYTF. The chain carries TRBV7-9 and TRBJ1-2; 11 bases match TRBD1. Trimming at V came to 4 bases and at J to 8 bases, leaving 9 bases not matched to a gene. CDR1 is SEHNR and CDR2 is FQNEAQ in the germline V gene (reference sequence). The CDR3 sequence is 15 residues long.

V is TRBV5-4 and J is TRBJ2-7; D is possibly TRBD1 (5 bases). From germline, CDR1 is SGHNT and CDR2 YYREEE (reference sequence). V shed 1 base and J shed 4 bases, with 15 bases lying between them. The CDR3 consists of 15 residues. The DNA for the CDR3 is TGTGCCAGCAGCTTGAGTGGGGCAGGAACATACGAGCAGTACTTC. It specifies CASSLSGAGTYEQYF.

This clone has more than one count but fewer than ten. The rearrangement uses TRBV4-1 and TRBJ2-2; D may be TRBD1 (5 bases). The CDR3 runs to 14 residues. Germline V gene sequence: CDR1 MGHRA, CDR2 YSYEKL. Trimming stripped 2 bases from V and 3 bases from J, with 7 bases between. The CDR3 spells CASSQPRDTGELFF. The DNA of the CDR3 is TGCGCCAGCAGCCAACCCAGGGACACCGGGGAGCTGTTTTTT.

This clone was recorded a few times. The V and J genes are TRBV3-1 (or the pseudogene TRBV3-2) and TRBJ2-7; tentatively, D is TRBD2 (5 bases). V was trimmed by 4 bases and J by 6 bases, leaving 13 bases between them. Germline CDR1 is LGHDT and CDR2 is YNNKEL (reference sequence). This CDR3 is built from 13 residues. The CDR3 nucleotides read TGTGCCAGCAGCCCCGGCCGGGATCGCGAGCAGTACTTC. As protein: CASSPGRDREQYF.